These 8 T cell receptor beta chains came from one sample sequenced in a study of T cells after yellow fever vaccination. From the 5' RACE reads, TCRdb called clonotypes with MiXCR, one entry per CDR3 protein. The sample has 150,000 to 200,000 distinct CDR3 sequences, approximately 11% seen once; the top ten hold 30% to 45%. This specimen consisted of CD8+ T cells sorted from PBMCs, obtained 15 days after the yellow fever booster vaccination. The origin of the receptors is a man aged 18 to 30 who received the YFV17D yellow fever vaccine.

V usage is TRBV7-9 and J usage is TRBJ2-1; 8 positions match TRBD2. Per the germline V gene, CDR1 is SEHNR and CDR2 is FQNEAQ (reference sequence). This CDR3 has 14 residues. V shed 5 bases and J 6 bases; nucleotides not matched to a gene: 6. CDR3 region: CASSPTGGLNEQFF. The CDR3 DNA reads TGTGCCAGCAGCCCTACGGGGGGGCTCAATGAGCAGTTCTTC.

The chain joins TRBV5-4 to TRBJ2-1, with D perhaps being TRBD1 or TRBD2 (5 bases each). This CDR3 is built from 13 residues. Trimming shortened V by 0 bases and J by 10 bases, and 11 bases separated the two germline ends. Germline CDR1 SGHNT, CDR2 YYREEE (reference sequence). CDR3 DNA: TGTGCCAGCAGCTTGGGAGGGGCTGGCGAGCAGTTCTTC. Amino acids: CASSLGGAGEQFF.

CDR3 loop: CASSLSGGNEQFF. The CDR3 bases are TGTGCCAGCAGTTTATCAGGGGGCAATGAGCAGTTCTTC. This rearrangement joins TRBV28 to TRBJ2-1; 7 bases are shared with TRBD1. This CDR3 contains 13 residues. CDR1 MDHEN and CDR2 SYDVKM come from the germline V gene. Unmatched junction bases numbered 0, after V lost 1 base and J lost 6 bases.

The V call is TRBV9, the J call TRBJ1-2, with D possibly TRBD1 on 5 matching bases. V lost 8 bases to trimming and J lost 5 bases, with 19 bases between them. This CDR3 comprises 14 residues. Germline V CDR1 and CDR2: SGDLS, YYNGEE. CDR3 coding DNA: TGTGCCAGTGGGGGAGGACCGGCCCTTTATGGCTACACCTTC. It is translated as CASGGGPALYGYTF.

A few counts support this clonotype. The chain employs TRBV5-5 and TRBJ1-4, with D unresolved. CDR1 SGHKS and CDR2 YYEKEE come from the germline V gene (reference sequence). V lost 2 bases and J lost 9, with 5 bases in between. The CDR3 consists of 11 residues. The CDR3 sequence: CASSFTKKLFF. The CDR3 region has the DNA TGTGCCAGCAGCTTTACCAAAAAACTGTTTTTT.

CDR3 sequence reads: CASSPRWDNQPQHF. The CDR3 nucleotides are TGTGCCAGCAGCCCTCGGTGGGACAATCAGCCCCAGCATTTT. This sequence joins TRBV6-2 or TRBV6-3 and TRBJ1-5, with no clear D. CDR1 and CDR2 from the germline V gene are MNHEY and SVGEGT. Trimming shortened V by 6 bases and J by 3 bases, and 12 bases separated the two germline ends. The CDR3 sequence is 14 residues long.

V is TRBV4-1 and J is TRBJ1-1; D not certain. This CDR3 has 14 amino acids. Germline loops: CDR1 MGHRA, CDR2 YSYEKL. Trimming removed 0 bases from V and 5 bases from J, with 10 bases in between. The CDR3 DNA reads TGCGCCAGCAGCCAAGACGGGGTATATACTGAAGCTTTCTTT. This sequence encodes CASSQDGVYTEAFF.

The J gene is TRBJ1-2, the V gene TRBV7-2; D ambiguous. Trimming shortened V by 5 bases and J by 0 bases, and 10 bases separated the two germline ends. The CDR3 runs 14 residues. Germline values: CDR1 SGHTA, CDR2 FQGNSA. In DNA, the CDR3 is TGTGCCAGCAGCAGGTCCAGGACTAACTATGGCTACACCTTC. It specifies CASSRSRTNYGYTF.